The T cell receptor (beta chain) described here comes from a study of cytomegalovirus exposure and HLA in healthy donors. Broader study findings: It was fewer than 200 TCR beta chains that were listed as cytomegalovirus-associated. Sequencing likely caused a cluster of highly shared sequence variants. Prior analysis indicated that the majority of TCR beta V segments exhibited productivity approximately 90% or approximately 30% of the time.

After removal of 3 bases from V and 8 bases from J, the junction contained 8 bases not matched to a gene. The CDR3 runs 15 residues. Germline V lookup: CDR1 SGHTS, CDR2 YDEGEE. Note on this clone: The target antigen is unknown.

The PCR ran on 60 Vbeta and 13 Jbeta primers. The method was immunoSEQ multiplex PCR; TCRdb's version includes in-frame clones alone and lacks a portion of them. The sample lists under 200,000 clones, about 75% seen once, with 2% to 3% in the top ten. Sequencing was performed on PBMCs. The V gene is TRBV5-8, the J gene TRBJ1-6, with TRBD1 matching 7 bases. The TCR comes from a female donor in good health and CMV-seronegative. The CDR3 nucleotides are TGTGCCAGCAGCTCCGAAGGACAGGTCTATTCACCCCTCCACTTT. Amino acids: CASSSEGQVYSPLHF.